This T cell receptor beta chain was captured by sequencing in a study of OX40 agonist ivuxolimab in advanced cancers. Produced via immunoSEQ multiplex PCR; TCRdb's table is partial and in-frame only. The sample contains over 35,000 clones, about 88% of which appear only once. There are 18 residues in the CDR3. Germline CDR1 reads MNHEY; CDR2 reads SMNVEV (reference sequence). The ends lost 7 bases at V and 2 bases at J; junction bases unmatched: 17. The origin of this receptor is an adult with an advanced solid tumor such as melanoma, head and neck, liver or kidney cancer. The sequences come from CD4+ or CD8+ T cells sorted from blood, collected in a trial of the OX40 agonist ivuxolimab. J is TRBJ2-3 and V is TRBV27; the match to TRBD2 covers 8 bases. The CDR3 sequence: CASNRLGAGGPLTDTQYF. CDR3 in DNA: TGTGCCAGCAATCGATTGGGGGCGGGGGGACCACTCACAGATACGCAGTATTTT.